The sample holds one count of the clone carrying this T cell receptor (beta chain). Here immunoSEQ multiplex PCR was the method, and the copy in TCRdb shows in-frame clones only, minus some. The sample includes 520,000 or so clones, 75% to 85% of them seen just once. CDR1 and CDR2 (germline): SGHTA, FQGTGA. There are 14 residues in the CDR3. V lost 2 bases and J lost 7; bases outside the gene matches: 4. The record originates from a study of shared clonotypes between healthy human individuals. The chain links TRBV7-3 to TRBJ2-1; 8 bases map to TRBD2. The source of this sequence is a woman aged 40-49 years in good health. Some clones in this sample may be carry-over from other donors' samples. Sequenced sample: PBMCs. This chain's CDR3 is CASSLAASGNEQFF. The CDR3 DNA sequence: TGTGCCAGCAGCTTAGCTGCTAGCGGGAATGAGCAGTTCTTC. The complete variable domain, with remaining parts taken from reference TRBV7-3 and TRBJ2-1, reads GAGVSQTPSNKVTEKGKYVELRCDPISGHTALYWYRQSLGQGPEFLIYFQGTGAADDSGLPNDRFFAVRPEGSVSTLKIQRTERGDSAVYLCASSLAASGNEQFFGPGTRLTVL.